This T cell receptor beta chain was recorded in a study of blood T cell repertoires in COVID-19 (TCRdb year 2020). Background on the whole study: Samples covering the acute and convalescent phases of COVID-19 were provided by collaborators in the United States, Italy and Spain. The material from the prospective study consisted of cDNA or gDNA derived from T cells, B-cell-depleted T cells, or PBMCs. Deeply sampled blood TCRbeta repertoires from subjects exposed to, actively infected with, or recovered from COVID-19 were included in the dataset. A freely available public database, intended as a resource for researchers studying the immune response to SARS-CoV-2, is where the repertoires were released. The samples were drawn from two sources: the first 160 participants of the ongoing ImmuneRACE study, and 950 to 1,500 subjects contributed by 6 global collaborators. Nearly every sample came with metadata listing a de-identified subject ID, COVID-19 status, age in years and sex. Where available, HLA class I and class II types were obtained from metadata supplied by the sample provider rather than from assay-based typing.

The collaborating institutions used their own protocols to collect whole blood in K2EDTA tubes. For TCRbeta analysis, collaborators shipped samples as frozen whole blood, isolated PBMCs, or DNA extracted from either of those sample types. Per the germline V gene (reference sequence), GTSNPN is the CDR1 and SVGIG is the CDR2. The CDR3 holds 13 amino acids from the cysteine to the phenylalanine. Left in the record is the CDR3 DNA by itself, 39 bases read in frame from the first base. V and J lose 2 bases and 5 bases, and a span of 12 bases separates them. TCRbeta CDR3 regions were amplified from genomic DNA by means of the immunoSEQ Assay, a bias-controlled multiplex PCR. In the authors' own workflow: The number of nucleated cells in each sample was estimated from the amplification of reference gene primers within the assay. Sequence reads were collapsed and filtered to measure the absolute abundance of every unique TCRbeta CDR3 rearrangement. For each sample, productive Simpson clonality was calculated by taking the square root of Simpson's diversity index across productive rearrangements. The immuneACCESS repertoire file appears here via TCRdb, limited to in-frame rearrangements. These files lack a portion of the clones; in checked studies, under half of the deficit traces to unresolved V genes, and the cause of the others is not known. D and trimming come from the DNA, and the V and J calls and clone size come from that table. The sample profile shows approximately 83,000 clones; around four fifths of them were found once. About 3.4% of the sample belongs to the ten largest clones.

General findings and caveats noted by the study authors: The amount of clinical and demographic metadata varied by source and participant and was provided uncurated.

As for this clone: The target of this receptor is not known. Base qualities were left out, and no much larger clone turns up one base away.

The sequence was obtained from a middle-aged man with acute or convalescent COVID-19. The sequenced sample consisted of peripheral blood. Recombination connected TRBV30 to TRBJ2-5; perhaps TRBD2 is the D gene, with 6 bases matching. The bases read TGTGCCTGGAGTCCCGGGACTTGGGAGACCCAGTACTTC. Translation gives CAWSPGTWETQYF.